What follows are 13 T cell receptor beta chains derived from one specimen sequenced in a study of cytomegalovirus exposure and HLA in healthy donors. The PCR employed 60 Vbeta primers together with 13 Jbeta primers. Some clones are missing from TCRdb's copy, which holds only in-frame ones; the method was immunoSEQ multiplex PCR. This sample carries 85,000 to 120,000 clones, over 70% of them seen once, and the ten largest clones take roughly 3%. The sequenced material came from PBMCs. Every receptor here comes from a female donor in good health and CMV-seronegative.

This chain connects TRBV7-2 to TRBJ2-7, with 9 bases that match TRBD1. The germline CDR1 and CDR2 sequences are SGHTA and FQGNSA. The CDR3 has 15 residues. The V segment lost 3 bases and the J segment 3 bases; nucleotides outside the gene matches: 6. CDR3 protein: CASSFRDRAFYEQYF. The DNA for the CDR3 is TGTGCCAGCAGCTTCCGGGACAGGGCCTTCTACGAGCAGTACTTC.

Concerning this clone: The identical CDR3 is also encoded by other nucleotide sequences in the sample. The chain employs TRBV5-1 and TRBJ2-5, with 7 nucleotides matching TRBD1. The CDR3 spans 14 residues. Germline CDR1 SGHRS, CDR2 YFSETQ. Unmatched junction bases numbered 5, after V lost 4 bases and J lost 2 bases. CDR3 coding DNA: TGCGCCAGCAGCGTGGGGGACAGTCAAGAGACCCAGTACTTC. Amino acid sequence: CASSVGDSQETQYF.

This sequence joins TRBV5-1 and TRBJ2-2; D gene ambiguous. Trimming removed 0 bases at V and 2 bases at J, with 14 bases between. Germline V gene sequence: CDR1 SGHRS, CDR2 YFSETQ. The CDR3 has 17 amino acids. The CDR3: CASSLAASLLNTGELFF. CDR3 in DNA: TGCGCCAGCAGCTTGGCAGCGTCCTTACTCAACACCGGGGAGCTGTTTTTT. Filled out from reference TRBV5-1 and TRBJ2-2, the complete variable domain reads KAGVTQTPRYLIKTRGQQVTLSCSPISGHRSVSWYQQTPGQGLQFLFEYFSETQRNKGNFPGRFSGRQFSNSRSEMNVSTLELGDSALYLCASSLAASLLNTGELFFGEGSRLTVL.

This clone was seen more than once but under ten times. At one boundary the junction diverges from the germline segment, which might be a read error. CDR3 sequence (DNA): TGTGCCAGCAGTTTATCGACAGGGACCTCCTTCAATGAGCAGTTCTTC. The encoded protein is CASSLSTGTSFNEQFF. The chain uses TRBV27 and TRBJ2-1, with 7 nucleotides matching TRBD1. The length of the CDR3 is 16 residues. Looked up from germline, CDR1 is MNHEY and CDR2 is SMNVEV (reference sequence).

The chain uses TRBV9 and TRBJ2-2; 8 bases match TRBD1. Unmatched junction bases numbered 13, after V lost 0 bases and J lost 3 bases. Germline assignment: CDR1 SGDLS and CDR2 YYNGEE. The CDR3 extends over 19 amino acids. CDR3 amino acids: CASSVERGRTGLDTGELFF. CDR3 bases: TGTGCCAGCAGCGTAGAACGGGGGAGGACAGGGCTAGACACCGGGGAGCTGTTTTTT.

The CDR3 coding sequence is TGTGCCAGCAGTTTGGGTGGCCGGGTGGAGCAAGAGACCCAGTACTTC. Protein sequence: CASSLGGRVEQETQYF. The genes are TRBV28 and TRBJ2-5; D call uncertain. The germline V gene has CDR1 MDHEN and CDR2 SYDVKM. The CDR3 has 16 amino acids. The V end lost 3 bases, the J end lost 2 bases, and 16 bases lay between the germline ends.

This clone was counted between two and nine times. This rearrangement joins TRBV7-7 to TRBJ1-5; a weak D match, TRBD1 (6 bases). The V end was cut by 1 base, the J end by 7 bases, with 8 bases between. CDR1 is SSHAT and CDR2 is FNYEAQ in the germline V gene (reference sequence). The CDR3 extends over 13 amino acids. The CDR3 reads CASSLGQGQPQHF. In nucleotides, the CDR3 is TGTGCCAGCAGCTTAGGGCAGGGGCAGCCCCAGCATTTT.

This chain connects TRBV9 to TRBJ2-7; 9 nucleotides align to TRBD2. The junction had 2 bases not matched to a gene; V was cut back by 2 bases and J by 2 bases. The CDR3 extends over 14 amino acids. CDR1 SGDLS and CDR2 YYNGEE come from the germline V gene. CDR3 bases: TGTGCCAGCAGCGTGGGGACTAGCCCCTACGAGCAGTACTTC. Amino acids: CASSVGTSPYEQYF.

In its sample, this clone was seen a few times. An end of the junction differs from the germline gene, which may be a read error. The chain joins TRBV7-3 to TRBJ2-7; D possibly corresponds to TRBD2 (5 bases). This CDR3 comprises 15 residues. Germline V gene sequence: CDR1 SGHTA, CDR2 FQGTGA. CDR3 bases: TGTGCCAGCAGCTTAAGAGGGAGTTTCTCCGACGAGCAGTACTTC. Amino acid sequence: CASSLRGSFSDEQYF.

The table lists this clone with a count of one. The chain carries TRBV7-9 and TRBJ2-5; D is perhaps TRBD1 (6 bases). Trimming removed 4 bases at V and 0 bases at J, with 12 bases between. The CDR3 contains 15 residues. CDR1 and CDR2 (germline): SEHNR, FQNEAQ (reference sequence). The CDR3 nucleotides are TGTGCCAGCAGCTCTTGGACAGAGTACCAAGAGACCCAGTACTTC. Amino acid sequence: CASSSWTEYQETQYF.

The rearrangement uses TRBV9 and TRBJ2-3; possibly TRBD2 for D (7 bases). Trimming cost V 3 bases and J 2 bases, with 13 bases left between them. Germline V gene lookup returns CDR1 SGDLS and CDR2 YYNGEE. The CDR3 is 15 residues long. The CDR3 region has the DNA TGTGCCAGCAGCGGGGGGGGGCTAGTCACAGATACGCAGTATTTT. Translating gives CASSGGGLVTDTQYF.

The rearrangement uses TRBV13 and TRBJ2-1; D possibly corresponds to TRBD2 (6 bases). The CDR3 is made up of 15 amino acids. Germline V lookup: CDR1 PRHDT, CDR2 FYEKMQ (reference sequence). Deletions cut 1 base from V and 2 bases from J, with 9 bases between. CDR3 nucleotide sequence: TGTGCCAGCAGCTTAGCCGGGAGTCCCTACAATGAGCAGTTCTTC. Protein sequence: CASSLAGSPYNEQFF.

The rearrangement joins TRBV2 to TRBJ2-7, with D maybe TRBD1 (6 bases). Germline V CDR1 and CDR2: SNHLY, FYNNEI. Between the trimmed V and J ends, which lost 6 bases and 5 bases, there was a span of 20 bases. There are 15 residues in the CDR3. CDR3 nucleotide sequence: TGTGCCAGCAGCGGACAGAGGCGATTCTACCACGAGCAGTACTTC. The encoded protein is CASSGQRRFYHEQYF.